These 28 T cell receptor beta chains share one sample of origin, sequenced in a study of PD-1 blockade in mismatch repair-deficient tumors. Generated by immunoSEQ multiplex PCR, the TCRdb table keeps only in-frame clones and is missing some. The data show 40,000 to 60,000 clones, with about 80% seen just once and around 3.2% held by the top ten. Material: peripheral blood, obtained 4 weeks after starting pembrolizumab. These TCRs come from an adult with mismatch repair-deficient cancer.

The chain combines TRBV14 with TRBJ2-1; TRBD2 might be the D (5 bases). This CDR3 has 16 residues. V was cut by 4 bases and J by 6 bases, with 19 bases left in between. Per germline, CDR1 SGHDN and CDR2 FVKESK. Here the CDR3 reads CASSRPGNLHFNEQFF. CDR3 bases: TGTGCCAGCAGCCGCCCGGGAAATTTACATTTCAATGAGCAGTTCTTC.

The chain has TRBV7-6 and TRBJ2-1; 11 positions match TRBD2. V was pared by 3 bases and J by 6 bases, with 4 bases of the junction left unmatched. Looked up from germline, CDR1 is SGHVS and CDR2 is FNYEAQ. The length of the CDR3 is 15 residues. CDR3 coding DNA: TGTGCCAGCAGCTTGTTTAGCGGGAGGGCCAATGAGCAGTTCTTC. This gives the protein CASSLFSGRANEQFF.

The CDR3 loop reads CASTPASGSADTQYF. The CDR3 DNA reads TGTGCCAGCACCCCCGCCTCGGGTAGCGCAGATACGCAGTATTTT. The chain has TRBV11-3 and TRBJ2-3, with D tentatively TRBD2 (5 bases). Germline assignment: CDR1 SGHNT and CDR2 YENEEA. The V gene lost 7 bases and the J gene lost 4 bases, with 18 bases spanning the gap. There are 15 residues in the CDR3.

This rearrangement joins TRBV5-1 to TRBJ2-5; tentatively, D is TRBD1 (6 bases). Germline loops: CDR1 SGHRS, CDR2 YFSETQ. The CDR3 spans 14 residues. V shed 4 bases and J shed 4 bases, with 14 bases lying between them. CDR3 in DNA: TGCGCCAGCAGCCCCGGACAGCCCGGAGAGACCCAGTACTTC. Encoded protein: CASSPGQPGETQYF.

Concerning this clone itself: Other DNA sequences in the same sample also yield this CDR3. This chain uses TRBV30 with TRBJ2-7; no clear D. V lost 3 bases and J lost 1, with 4 bases in between. Looked up from germline, CDR1 is GTSNPN and CDR2 is SVGIG (reference sequence). The CDR3 extends over 11 amino acids. The CDR3 DNA sequence: TGTGCCTGGAGCCGGTCCTACGAGCAGTACTTC. Translating it yields CAWSRSYEQYF.

The V call is TRBV2, the J call TRBJ2-3; the D is unclear. CDR1 SNHLY and CDR2 FYNNEI come from the germline V gene. CDR3 length: 11 residues. V was shortened by 4 bases and J by 6 bases, with 5 bases between the two germline ends. CDR3 region: CASSVADTQYF. The CDR3, as DNA: TGTGCCAGCAGTGTGGCGGATACGCAGTATTTT.

The V gene is TRBV6-6, the J gene TRBJ2-5, with 7 bases lining up with TRBD1. This CDR3 is 15 amino acids long. The germline gives CDR1 MNHNY, CDR2 SVGAGI (reference sequence). The V segment lost 6 bases and the J segment 5 bases; nucleotides outside the gene matches: 12. The DNA for the CDR3 is TGTGCCAGCAGATCTGCGGACAGGATGGGGGAGACCCAGTACTTC. Translating it yields CASRSADRMGETQYF.

This chain connects TRBV11-2 to TRBJ2-2; TRBD2 matches 15 bases. The CDR3 extends over 19 amino acids. The V segment lost 4 bases and the J segment 1 base; nucleotides outside the gene matches: 7. Germline V gives CDR1 SGHAT, CDR2 FQNNGV. CDR3 amino acids: CASSYLLGLAGGNTGELFF. DNA for the CDR3: TGTGCCAGCAGCTACCTCTTGGGACTAGCGGGAGGGAACACCGGGGAGCTGTTTTTT.

This clone was seen only once. This sequence joins TRBV10-2 and TRBJ1-1; 9 positions agree with TRBD1. This CDR3 contains 15 residues. V lost 9 bases, J lost 5 bases, and 13 bases stayed unmatched. The germline gives CDR1 WSHSY, CDR2 SAAADI. The CDR3 loop reads CASTTRQGGDTEAFF. Written as DNA, the CDR3 is TGCGCCAGTACCACTCGACAGGGGGGGGATACTGAAGCTTTCTTT.

The chain is built from TRBV5-1 and TRBJ2-1; 7 nucleotides align to TRBD2. Germline values: CDR1 SGHRS, CDR2 YFSETQ. This CDR3 is built from 14 residues. V lost 4 bases, J lost 14 bases, and 15 bases stayed unmatched. DNA for the CDR3: TGCGCCAGCAGCCCTACCCCGGGGGGAAGAGGGGAGTTCTTC. Amino acid sequence: CASSPTPGGRGEFF. The full variable domain, with the rest looked up from reference TRBV5-1 and TRBJ2-1, is KAGVTQTPRYLIKTRGQQVTLSCSPISGHRSVSWYQQTPGQGLQFLFEYFSETQRNKGNFPGRFSGRQFSNSRSEMNVSTLELGDSALYLCASSPTPGGRGEFFGPGTRLTVL.

The gene calls are TRBV6-5 and TRBJ1-5; TRBD1 is a possible D gene (6 bases). This CDR3 is built from 14 residues. Germline V gene lookup returns CDR1 MNHEY and CDR2 SVGAGI. The V end was cut by 6 bases, the J end by 4 bases, with 13 bases between. CDR3 sequence reads: CASSFDRLNQPQHF. Written as DNA, the CDR3 is TGTGCCAGCAGCTTCGACAGGCTGAATCAGCCCCAGCATTTT.

This clone has only a few counts. The chain joins TRBV7-2 to TRBJ1-5; the D is unclear. This CDR3 is built from 15 residues. Germline V gives CDR1 SGHTA, CDR2 FQGNSA. V was pared by 5 bases and J by 5 bases, with 16 bases between. CDR3 protein: CASSPRWTGDQPQHF. CDR3 sequence (DNA): TGTGCCAGCAGCCCACGCTGGACCGGAGATCAGCCCCAGCATTTT. The full variable domain, rest sourced from reference TRBV7-2 and TRBJ1-5, is GAGVSQSPSNKVTEKGKDVELRCDPISGHTALYWYRQSLGQGLEFLIYFQGNSAPDKSGLPSDRFSAERTGGSVSTLTIQRTQQEDSAVYLCASSPRWTGDQPQHFGDGTRLSIL.

The chain links TRBV7-3 to TRBJ1-2, with unresolved D. V lost 4 bases and J 7 bases, leaving 16 bases between the germline ends. The CDR3 is 14 residues long. Germline assignment: CDR1 SGHTA and CDR2 FQGTGA. The CDR3, as DNA: TGTGCCAGCAGCTCAATCCCGCCTCGGGGTGGCTACACCTTC. Translating it yields CASSSIPPRGGYTF.

The chain is built from TRBV5-1 and TRBJ2-1; D may be TRBD1 (5 bases). Trimming left V 0 bases short and J 2 bases short, with 9 bases between. The germline gives CDR1 SGHRS, CDR2 YFSETQ. The CDR3 extends over 15 amino acids. The CDR3 DNA reads TGCGCCAGCAGCTTGGAAGGGGTCGCCTACAATGAGCAGTTCTTC. It translates to CASSLEGVAYNEQFF.

The chain recombines TRBV6-5 with TRBJ1-1; 7 bases match TRBD1. The germline V gene has CDR1 MNHEY and CDR2 SVGAGI. J gave up 2 bases and V 5 bases, and 8 bases lay outside the gene matches. The CDR3 loop spans 15 amino acids. The CDR3 spells CASSNPGTDNTEAFF. The CDR3 DNA sequence: TGTGCCAGCAGTAATCCCGGGACAGACAACACTGAAGCTTTCTTT.

The chain is built from TRBV15 and TRBJ2-7, with 7 nucleotides matching TRBD1. Germline loops: CDR1 LNHNV, CDR2 YYDKDF (reference sequence). The CDR3 covers 15 residues. With 4 bases clipped from V and 3 bases from J, the junction kept 9 bases outside the gene matches. CDR3 bases: TGTGCCACCAGCATATACAGGGGACCGAGCTACGAGCAGTACTTC. It yields the protein CATSIYRGPSYEQYF.

Only a few counts were recorded for this clone. This chain uses TRBV19 with TRBJ2-5; 11 bases fit TRBD2. The CDR3 loop spans 20 amino acids. Germline V lookup: CDR1 LNHDA, CDR2 SQIVND (reference sequence). J gave up 4 bases and V 6 bases, and 22 bases lay outside the gene matches. The CDR3 spells CASSDRLAGGILEPGETQYF. The CDR3, as DNA: TGTGCCAGTAGCGACCGTCTAGCGGGAGGAATTCTCGAGCCCGGAGAGACCCAGTACTTC.

The chain combines TRBV14 with TRBJ2-7; TRBD1 might be the D (5 bases). The germline CDR1 and CDR2 sequences are SGHDN and FVKESK. The CDR3 extends over 14 amino acids. Trimming pared 2 bases from V and 4 bases from J, leaving 12 bases between. This chain's CDR3 is CASSQQGLGYEQYF. DNA of the CDR3: TGTGCCAGCAGCCAACAGGGTCTAGGGTACGAGCAGTACTTC.

The CDR3 here is CASSDRGSYGYTF. As DNA, the CDR3 is TGCGCCAGCAGTGACAGGGGCTCCTATGGCTACACCTTC. This chain joins TRBV10-2 and TRBJ1-2; TRBD1 might be the D (6 bases). V was pared by 3 bases and J by 4 bases, with 9 bases between. There are 13 residues in the CDR3. Germline V gives CDR1 WSHSY, CDR2 SAAADI.

The chain has TRBV30 and TRBJ1-1; D is perhaps TRBD1 (5 bases). The germline V and J ends were trimmed by 0 bases and 3 bases, with 11 bases remaining between them. The germline V gene encodes CDR1 GTSNPN and CDR2 SVGIG (reference sequence). CDR3 length: 14 residues. The CDR3 sequence: CAWSVLGPDTEAFF. The CDR3, as DNA: TGTGCCTGGAGTGTATTGGGGCCGGACACTGAAGCTTTCTTT.

The rearrangement joins TRBV5-1 to TRBJ2-6; tentative D call: TRBD2 (6 bases). There are 17 residues in the CDR3. Looked up from germline, CDR1 is SGHRS and CDR2 is YFSETQ. Trimming cost V 4 bases and J 1 base, with 15 bases left between them. CDR3 region: CASSDVPRGSGANVLTF. CDR3 sequence (DNA): TGCGCCAGCAGCGACGTCCCCCGGGGGTCTGGGGCCAACGTCCTGACTTTC.

The chain joins TRBV19 to TRBJ2-5, with 8 bases aligning to TRBD2. Germline CDR1 is LNHDA and CDR2 is SQIVND (reference sequence). This CDR3 region has 15 residues. The V gene end was trimmed by 5 bases and the J gene end by 7 bases; junction bases not matched to a gene: 12. The CDR3 is CASSDHQGGRLTQYF. The CDR3 coding sequence is TGTGCCAGTAGTGACCACCAGGGCGGGAGGTTGACCCAGTACTTC.

The chain combines TRBV5-1 with TRBJ1-1; D might be TRBD1 (5 bases). The germline V gene has CDR1 SGHRS and CDR2 YFSETQ. The CDR3 is 14 amino acids. V was trimmed by 6 bases and J by 1 base, leaving 13 bases between them. The DNA of the CDR3 is TGCGCCAGCATCGGGCCAGGGACGAACACTGAAGCTTTCTTT. It yields the protein CASIGPGTNTEAFF.

This rearrangement joins TRBV18 to TRBJ2-5, with no clear D. V was clipped by 3 bases and J by 5 bases, with 13 bases between them. The CDR3 consists of 14 residues. Germline CDR1 KGHSH, CDR2 LQKENI. CDR3 sequence: CASSPEGLSETQYF. The CDR3 DNA sequence: TGTGCCAGCTCACCGGAAGGCTTGTCGGAGACCCAGTACTTC. Variable domain in full (rest from reference TRBV18 and TRBJ2-5): NAGVMQNPRHLVRRRGQEARLRCSPMKGHSHVYWYRQLPEEGLKFMVYLQKENIIDESGMPKERFSAEFPKEGPSILRIQQVVRGDSAAYFCASSPEGLSETQYFGPGTRLLVL.

This clone appeared a few times. This rearrangement joins TRBV7-2 to TRBJ1-2; no clear D. Germline V gene sequence: CDR1 SGHTA, CDR2 FQGNSA. This CDR3 is 13 amino acids long. V was clipped by 5 bases and J by 3 bases, with 10 bases between them. The CDR3 protein is CASSAVTDYGYTF. DNA of the CDR3: TGTGCCAGCAGCGCGGTGACGGACTATGGCTACACCTTC.

This chain connects TRBV10-3 to TRBJ2-1; TRBD1 matches at 8 bases. Trimming took 5 bases from V and 7 from J; bases not matched to a gene: 1. The CDR3 runs 12 residues. In germline, CDR1 is ENHRY, CDR2 SYGVKD. In DNA form, the CDR3 reads TGTGCCATCAGTCAGGGGGCTAATGAGCAGTTCTTC. Encoded protein: CAISQGANEQFF.

The rearrangement links TRBV19 to TRBJ2-2; D not resolved. The V gene lost 4 bases and the J gene lost 3 bases, with 0 bases spanning the gap. Per the germline V gene, CDR1 is LNHDA and CDR2 is SQIVND (reference sequence). The CDR3 has 11 residues. For the CDR3, the DNA is TGTGCCAGTAGTAACACCGGGGAGCTGTTTTTT. Protein product: CASSNTGELFF.

The chain employs TRBV10-3 and TRBJ2-7, with TRBD2 matching over 11 bases. The CDR3 is 14 residues long. Trimming at V came to 5 bases and at J to 7 bases, leaving 7 bases not matched to a gene. Germline values: CDR1 ENHRY, CDR2 SYGVKD. The CDR3: CAISPSGGNWEQYF. The CDR3 nucleotides read TGTGCCATCAGTCCTAGCGGGGGGAATTGGGAGCAGTACTTC.